The 2 T cell receptor beta chains presented below share a single source sample, sequenced in a study of blood T cells in healthy people across ages (dated by TCRdb to between 2015 and 2017). The library was made by 5' RACE. The data were produced on an Illumina HiSeq 2500. A second PCR of about 7 to 12 cycles was performed with a sample-barcoded 5' primer and a J-beta primer mix. The public reads were quality trimmed at Q25 with fastp and then assembled into clones with MiXCR by TCRdb, keeping productive beta chains. Entries that share a CDR3 protein sequence are merged under the most common genes and DNA. In this sample the table shows 710,000 or so distinct CDR3 sequences, roughly 30% of which occur a single time. Over 15% of the sample goes to the ten largest clones. Input material: blood. These receptors were collected from a woman over 75 in good health. Donor details come from another sample of the same person, matched by shared clones.

The table lists this clonotype with many counts. This sequence joins TRBV6-5 and TRBJ2-6; D is possibly TRBD1 or TRBD2 (5 bases each). Germline CDR1 and CDR2: MNHEY and SVGAGI. The CDR3 length is 18 residues. The germline V and J ends were trimmed by 0 bases and 2 bases, with 14 bases remaining between them. The CDR3 bases are TGTGCCAGCAGTTACTCAGGGACCCACACACCTGGGGCCAACGTCCTGACTTTC. It specifies CASSYSGTHTPGANVLTF.

With respect to this clonotype: This may arise from a read error, as a much more abundant clone is one base away. CDR3 region: CATSAEIHQQFF. The CDR3 DNA follows: TGTGCCACCAGTGCTGAGATACATCAGCAGTTCTTC. The V and J genes are TRBV24-1 and TRBJ2-1, with D unresolved. Between the trimmed V and J ends, which lost 5 bases and 11 bases, there was a span of 12 bases. The CDR3 covers 12 residues. Germline V gives CDR1 KGHDR, CDR2 SFDVKD.